Each of the 27 T cell receptor beta chains below was sequenced from the same sample in a study of cytomegalovirus exposure and HLA in healthy donors. Repertoires were generated with immunoSEQ multiplex PCR, while TCRdb's copy carries only in-frame clones and drops some. The repertoire holds fewer than 130,000 clones, roughly 88% seen once, with around 1.4% in the top ten. The source material was PBMCs. The source is a woman in her twenties or thirties in good health and CMV-seropositive.

The rearrangement uses TRBV5-1 and TRBJ2-1; 9 nucleotides match TRBD2. Losses at the gene ends were 0 bases for V and 7 bases for J; bases not matched to a gene: 5. Germline V gene sequence: CDR1 SGHRS, CDR2 YFSETQ. CDR3 size: 15 residues. Here the CDR3 reads CASSLVSGSGNEQFF. DNA of the CDR3: TGCGCCAGCAGCTTGGTTAGCGGGAGTGGGAATGAGCAGTTCTTC.

The genes are TRBV30 and TRBJ2-1; D perhaps matches TRBD2 (5 bases). The CDR3 totals 12 residues. Germline assignment: CDR1 GTSNPN and CDR2 SVGIG (reference sequence). Written as DNA, the CDR3 is TGTGCAGTGACTACCACCTACAATGAGCAGTTCTTC. This codes for CAVTTTYNEQFF. Based on the CDR3 plus reference TRBV30 and TRBJ2-1, the full variable domain is SQTIHQWPATLVQPVGSPLSLECTVEGTSNPNLYWYRQAAGRGLQLLFYSVGIGQISSEVPQNLSASRPQDRQFILSSKKLLLSDSGFYLCAVTTTYNEQFFGPGTRLTVL.

Here the CDR3 DNA reads TGTGCCAGCAGTTACCGAGCGGGTAGCACAGATACGCAGTATTTT. Its protein is CASSYRAGSTDTQYF. The chain has TRBV6-6 and TRBJ2-3, with D possibly TRBD2 on 6 matching bases. Germline V gene data show CDR1 as MNHNY and CDR2 as SVGAGI (reference sequence). V lost 2 bases and J 0 bases, leaving 9 bases between the germline ends. There are 15 residues in the CDR3.

V usage is TRBV4-1 and J usage is TRBJ2-1; 9 bases are shared with TRBD2. The length of the CDR3 is 16 residues. V shed 1 base, J shed 6 bases, and the junction held 7 bases outside the gene matches. Germline CDR1 and CDR2: MGHRA and YSYEKL. CDR3 amino acids: CASSQVSGRVFNEQFF. CDR3 coding DNA: TGCGCCAGCAGCCAAGTTAGCGGGAGAGTCTTCAATGAGCAGTTCTTC.

This clone was seen at least ten times. This sequence joins TRBV5-1 and TRBJ2-3, with 9 nucleotides matching TRBD2. The CDR3 is 14 residues long. Germline V gene data show CDR1 as SGHRS and CDR2 as YFSETQ. Unmatched junction bases numbered 3, after V lost 7 bases and J lost 0 bases. The CDR3 DNA sequence: TGCGCCAGCGTGCGGGGGGGTAGCACAGATACGCAGTATTTT. Protein product: CASVRGGSTDTQYF.

The chain carries TRBV19 and TRBJ1-2; D might be TRBD1 (5 bases). This CDR3 has 15 residues. Germline assignment: CDR1 LNHDA and CDR2 SQIVND (reference sequence). Trimming left V 4 bases short and J 1 base short, with 13 bases between. The CDR3 DNA sequence: TGTGCCAGTAGTACCCTGGGAGGGGTTAACTATGGCTACACCTTC. It translates to CASSTLGGVNYGYTF.

The V and J genes are TRBV5-5 and TRBJ2-7; the D gene is possibly TRBD2 (5 bases). CDR1 is SGHKS and CDR2 is YYEKEE in the germline V gene (reference sequence). The germline V and J ends were trimmed by 4 bases and 7 bases, with 24 bases remaining between them. The CDR3 consists of 16 residues. The CDR3 spells CASSRAAGGPWEEQYF. In DNA form, the CDR3 reads TGTGCCAGCAGCAGGGCCGCAGGCGGGCCCTGGGAGGAGCAGTACTTC.

This clone has more than one count but fewer than ten. V is TRBV6-1 and J is TRBJ2-2, with 8 bases that match TRBD2. Unmatched junction bases numbered 14, after V lost 4 bases and J lost 4 bases. The CDR3 totals 18 residues. CDR1 MNHNS and CDR2 SASEGT come from the germline V gene. The CDR3 loop reads CASSALAGTRLGTGELFF. As DNA, the CDR3 is TGTGCCAGCAGTGCCCTCGCCGGGACTAGATTAGGCACCGGGGAGCTGTTTTTT.

This chain uses TRBV29-1 with TRBJ2-1, with 14 bases lining up with TRBD2. The J segment lost 1 base and the V segment lost 0 bases, leaving 14 bases of the junction unmatched. This CDR3 has 21 residues. CDR1 is SQVTM and CDR2 is ANQGSEA in the germline V gene. The CDR3 region is CSVEDLGGTSGSMWSYNEQFF. DNA of the CDR3: TGCAGCGTTGAAGATCTCGGCGGGACTAGCGGGAGTATGTGGTCCTACAATGAGCAGTTCTTC.

The V gene is TRBV21-1, the J gene TRBJ2-7; TRBD2 is taken as the D call from the table, unchecked against the DNA. TRBV21-1 is deemed a pseudogene. This CDR3 is 15 amino acids long. The CDR3 coding sequence is TGTGCCAGCAAGATATCGCCCGGGGCCGGGGGCGAGCAGTACTTC. Encoded protein: CASKISPGAGGEQYF.

The CDR3 DNA follows: TGCGCCAGCAGCCAAGGTCTAGACGGCGGGGAGCTGTTTTTT. Protein product: CASSQGLDGGELFF. The rearrangement uses TRBV4-3 and TRBJ2-2, with D uncertain. Trimming took 1 base from V and 7 from J, leaving 10 bases between them. The CDR3 runs 14 residues. Per germline, CDR1 LGHNA and CDR2 YSLEER.

V gene TRBV7-8 combines with J gene TRBJ2-7; D might be TRBD1 (5 bases). The CDR3 consists of 14 residues. Germline lookup yields CDR1 SGHVS and CDR2 FQNEAQ. Trimming removed 3 bases from V and 2 bases from J, with 11 bases in between. CDR3 amino acids: CASSLGRVAYEQYF. The CDR3 DNA is TGTGCCAGCAGCTTGGGCAGGGTCGCCTACGAGCAGTACTTC. Based on the CDR3 plus reference TRBV7-8 and TRBJ2-7, the full variable domain is GAGVSQSPRYKVAKRGQDVALRCDPISGHVSLFWYQQALGQGPEFLTYFQNEAQLDKSGLPSDRFFAERPEGSVSTLKIQRTQQEDSAVYLCASSLGRVAYEQYFGPGTRLTVT.

V usage is TRBV15 and J usage is TRBJ1-4, with 7 bases matching TRBD1. The CDR3 contains 14 residues. Losses at the gene ends were 3 bases for V and 8 bases for J; bases not matched to a gene: 6. Germline lookup yields CDR1 LNHNV and CDR2 YYDKDF (reference sequence). CDR3 amino acids: CATSSTGVGEKLFF. CDR3 coding DNA: TGTGCCACCAGCAGTACAGGGGTTGGGGAAAAACTGTTTTTT.

CDR3 DNA: TGTGCCAGCAGCCAAGCCGGGACTAGTCAACATACGCAGTATTTT. Its translation: CASSQAGTSQHTQYF. This chain uses TRBV4-2 with TRBJ2-3; TRBD2 aligns across 8 bases. The CDR3 extends over 15 amino acids. J was trimmed by 7 bases and V by 1 base; bases with no gene match: 7. From germline, CDR1 is LGHNA and CDR2 YNFKEQ.

The rearrangement links TRBV4-2 to TRBJ2-1; maybe TRBD2 (6 bases). The germline V gene encodes CDR1 LGHNA and CDR2 YNFKEQ. The V and J ends lost 0 bases and 8 bases respectively, with 17 bases between them. This CDR3 region has 16 residues. This CDR3 reads CASSQDPGERFYEQFF. CDR3 in DNA: TGTGCCAGCAGCCAAGATCCGGGGGAGAGATTCTATGAGCAGTTCTTC.

The chain is built from TRBV27 and TRBJ2-5, with TRBD2 matching over 12 bases. The CDR3 spans 16 residues. V trimming: 5 bases; J trimming: 1 base; junction bases outside the gene matches: 5. CDR1 MNHEY and CDR2 SMNVEV come from the germline V gene (reference sequence). The CDR3 DNA is TGTGCCAGCAGTACCACTAGCGGGGGGCTCCAAGAGACCCAGTACTTC. It specifies CASSTTSGGLQETQYF.

The chain couples TRBV7-9 to TRBJ2-7; perhaps TRBD1 as D (6 bases). Germline loops: CDR1 SEHNR, CDR2 FQNEAQ (reference sequence). The ends were cut back, 4 bases at V and 4 bases at J, with 14 bases in the middle. This CDR3 is built from 14 residues. CDR3 nucleotides: TGTGCCAGCAGCTCCCGACCAGGGGAGTACGAGCAGTACTTC. Translation: CASSSRPGEYEQYF.

The chain carries TRBV14 and TRBJ2-1; D uncertain. Trimming left V 0 bases short and J 7 bases short, with 16 bases between. There are 16 residues in the CDR3. Germline lookup yields CDR1 SGHDN and CDR2 FVKESK. The CDR3 is CASSQDWLAPKNEQFF. The CDR3 DNA follows: TGTGCCAGCAGCCAAGATTGGTTAGCCCCTAAGAATGAGCAGTTCTTC.

The CDR3 nucleotides read TGTGCCAGCAGCGCCCCTGGGCAGAACACCGGGGAGCTGTTTTTT. Protein product: CASSAPGQNTGELFF. The V and J genes are TRBV9 and TRBJ2-2; D gene unclear. CDR1 SGDLS and CDR2 YYNGEE come from the germline V gene. The CDR3 sequence is 15 residues long. V lost 3 bases, J lost 1 base, and 10 bases lay in between.

The V call is TRBV25-1, the J call TRBJ2-1, with 10 nucleotides matching TRBD2. This CDR3 has 15 amino acids. The trim removed 5 bases at V and 9 bases at J, leaving 10 bases unmatched. CDR1 MGHDK and CDR2 SYGVNS come from the germline V gene. The CDR3 is CASSLRGLAGVEQFF. The DNA for the CDR3 is TGTGCCAGCAGTCTCCGGGGGCTAGCGGGAGTTGAGCAGTTCTTC.

This chain joins TRBV6-1 and TRBJ1-2; no clear D gene. The germline CDR1 and CDR2 sequences are MNHNS and SASEGT. This CDR3 has 12 amino acids. Trimming removed 1 base at V and 10 bases at J, with 10 bases between. CDR3 loop: CASSEGQATYTF. CDR3 sequence (DNA): TGTGCCAGCAGTGAAGGGCAGGCGACCTACACCTTC.

This chain joins TRBV11-2 and TRBJ1-3, with D possibly matching TRBD1 (5 bases). Germline V gives CDR1 SGHAT, CDR2 FQNNGV. The length of the CDR3 is 18 residues. V shed 1 base and J shed 2 bases, with 18 bases lying between them. In nucleotides, the CDR3 is TGTGCCAGCAGCTTAGTTCGTCTAGGCAGGGAAGCTGGAAACACCATATATTTT. It is translated as CASSLVRLGREAGNTIYF.

The chain employs TRBV6-6 and TRBJ1-2; tentative D call: TRBD1 (6 bases). This CDR3 contains 12 residues. Looked up from germline, CDR1 is MNHNY and CDR2 is SVGAGI (reference sequence). Trimming removed 6 bases at V and 5 bases at J, with 10 bases between. Written as DNA, the CDR3 is TGTGCCAGCAGCCGGACAGAGTATGGCTACACCTTC. Translating it yields CASSRTEYGYTF.

V and J are TRBV28 and TRBJ2-1, with 9 positions matching TRBD2. CDR3 size: 17 residues. V gave up 1 base and J gave up 5 bases; unmatched junction bases: 9. CDR1 is MDHEN, CDR2 SYDVKM, per germline. CDR3 coding DNA: TGTGCCAGCAGTTTATCGGCTAGCGGGAATCAAAACAATGAGCAGTTCTTC. This sequence encodes CASSLSASGNQNNEQFF. Complete variable domain (other parts from reference TRBV28 and TRBJ2-1): DVKVTQSSRYLVKRTGEKVFLECVQDMDHENMFWYRQDPGLGLRLIYFSYDVKMKEKGDIPEGYSVSREKKERFSLILESASTNQTSMYLCASSLSASGNQNNEQFFGPGTRLTVL.

This clone occurred once. The CDR3 DNA reads as TGCGCCAGCAGCTTGGTGGTAGGGGGATCTGGCCAAGAGACCCAGTACTTC. Encoded protein: CASSLVVGGSGQETQYF. V and J are TRBV5-1 and TRBJ2-5; D is possibly TRBD1 (6 bases). The germline V gene has CDR1 SGHRS and CDR2 YFSETQ. V lost 0 bases to trimming and J lost 1 base, with 16 bases between them. This CDR3 has 17 amino acids.

The chain combines TRBV30 with TRBJ2-7; the match to TRBD1 covers 8 bases. With V trimmed by 0 bases and J by 0 bases, 4 bases remained unmatched. CDR3 length: 15 residues. Germline-derived CDR1 and CDR2 are GTSNPN and SVGIG (reference sequence). Here the CDR3 DNA reads TGTGCCTGGAGTGTAGGGCAGGGGGCCTCCTACGAGCAGTACTTC. This encodes CAWSVGQGASYEQYF.

The chain uses TRBV9 and TRBJ1-3; D call uncertain. Germline CDR1 is SGDLS and CDR2 is YYNGEE. This CDR3 comprises 13 residues. V was shortened by 4 bases and J by 4 bases, with 9 bases between the two germline ends. The CDR3 coding sequence is TGTGCCAGCAGCTCAAAGAGGGGAAACACCATATATTTT. The encoded protein is CASSSKRGNTIYF.